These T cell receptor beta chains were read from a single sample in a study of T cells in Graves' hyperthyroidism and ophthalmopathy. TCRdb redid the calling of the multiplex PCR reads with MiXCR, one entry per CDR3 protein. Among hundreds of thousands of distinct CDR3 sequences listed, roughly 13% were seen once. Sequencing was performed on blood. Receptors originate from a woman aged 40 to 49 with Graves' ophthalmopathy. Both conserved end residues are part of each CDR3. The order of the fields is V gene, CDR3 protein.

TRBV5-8 CASSLEGAMNEQFF
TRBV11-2 CASSTRDRGQINYGYTF
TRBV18 CASSPPQRLNQETQYF
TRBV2 CASRLDSTNYGYTF
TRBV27 CASSLRLGRGTEAFF
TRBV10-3 CAISDRVNSGNTIYF
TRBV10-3 CAISEFRGTNNEQFF
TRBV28 CASSLLVVNTEAFF
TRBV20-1 CSARGGGTSGRELYEQFF
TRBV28 CASSEPGLAGVREQFF
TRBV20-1 CSARRLAGASFGANVLTF
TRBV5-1 CASSLVPGESTDTQYF
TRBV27 CASSPGQKYGYTF
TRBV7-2 CASRPVSGGRGGELFF
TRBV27 CASSPRDRLSEVQYF
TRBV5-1 CASSLVVGGYEQYF
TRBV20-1 CSASREQWDTQYF
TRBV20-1 CSAVDRSSNQPQHF
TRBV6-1 CASSLTGSYNSPLHF
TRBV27 CASSLADTQYF
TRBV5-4 CASSAVGSVKETQYF
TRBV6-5 CASRHSGGANEKLFF
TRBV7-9 CASSYTSGPSADTQYF
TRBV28 CASSLTNLKDRGNTGELFF
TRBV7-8 CASSLVWSSGVGGANVLTF
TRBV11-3 CASSLGEDTQYF
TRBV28 CASSPQYRRYTF
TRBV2 CASIAGSNEQYF
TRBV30 CAAKGVVNSPLHF